Here is one T cell receptor (beta chain) with its context. The record originates from a study of blood T cell repertoires in COVID-19. The data were produced by immunoSEQ multiplex PCR, yet TCRdb's version contains in-frame clones alone and is incomplete. The sample yields about 330,000 clones, around 86% seen once. Cohort assignment relied on participant-reported clinical history. The CDR3 sequence is 14 residues long. Trimming shortened V by 0 bases and J by 3 bases, and 5 bases separated the two germline ends. Germline loops: CDR1 KGHSH, CDR2 LQKENI. Sequenced: PBMCs or T cells enriched from blood (not recorded which). The receptor was derived from a woman aged 18-30 years who had recovered from COVID-19. V is TRBV18 and J is TRBJ2-2; D unclear. The CDR3 protein is CASSPPRDTGELFF. The CDR3 DNA is TGTGCCAGCTCACCACCTCGAGACACCGGGGAGCTGTTTTTT.